These 18 T cell receptor beta chains originate from one sample sequenced in a study of identical twins. One entry per CDR3 protein, called by TCRdb with MiXCR from the 5' RACE reads. Altogether approximately 500,000 distinct CDR3 sequences are present, roughly 26% being singletons, with the ten largest covering 2.9%. These data were likewise used in another study, on T cells expressing NK-cell markers.

The sample taken for sequencing was CD4+ T cells sorted from blood. Source of these receptors: a woman aged 18-35 years in good health.

The DNA for the CDR3 is TGTGCCAGCAGCTTTGACCATACGCAGTATTTT. Protein: CASSFDHTQYF. The chain is built from TRBV7-2 and TRBJ2-3; no definite D call. Between the trimmed V and J ends, which lost 3 bases and 7 bases, there was a span of 5 bases. Germline CDR1 and CDR2: SGHTA and FQGNSA. The CDR3 runs to 11 residues. The entire variable domain, with the rest obtained from reference TRBV7-2 and TRBJ2-3, is as follows: GAGVSQSPSNKVTEKGKDVELRCDPISGHTALYWYRQSLGQGLEFLIYFQGNSAPDKSGLPSDRFSAERTGGSVSTLTIQRTQQEDSAVYLCASSFDHTQYFGPGTRLTVL.

V gene TRBV5-1 combines with J gene TRBJ2-1; 7 nucleotides match TRBD1. The V gene's germline CDR1 is SGHRS and CDR2 YFSETQ. The CDR3 length is 12 residues. The V segment lost 3 bases and the J segment 9 bases; nucleotides outside the gene matches: 3. The CDR3 DNA reads TGCGCCAGCAGCTCGACAGGGAGTGAGCAGTTCTTC. Residues: CASSSTGSEQFF.

This clonotype was counted a few times. V usage is TRBV6-1 and J usage is TRBJ2-3; possible D gene TRBD1, 5 bases. V shed 11 bases and J shed 0 bases, with 21 bases lying between them. Germline V gives CDR1 MNHNS, CDR2 SASEGT. CDR3 size: 16 residues. CDR3 residues: CAARQGPGASTDTQYF. The CDR3 bases are TGTGCCGCTCGCCAGGGCCCAGGCGCTAGCACAGATACGCAGTATTTT.

CDR3 DNA: TGTGCCAGCAGCCCTCTGGGCAGGAACACTGAAGCTTTCTTT. This sequence encodes CASSPLGRNTEAFF. This chain connects TRBV11-2 to TRBJ1-1; D gene uncertain. Germline assignment: CDR1 SGHAT and CDR2 FQNNGV. The V end was cut by 5 bases, the J end by 1 base, with 11 bases between. The CDR3 length is 14 residues.

This clonotype was counted a few times. This chain uses TRBV6-2 or TRBV6-3 with TRBJ2-7; no reliable D call. Germline-derived CDR1 and CDR2 are MNHEY and SVGEGT. Trimming took off 3 bases at V and 2 bases at J, with 5 bases between the two ends. The CDR3 extends over 12 amino acids. The CDR3 DNA reads TGTGCCAGCAGTTATAGAGCCTACGAGCAGTACTTC. It yields the protein CASSYRAYEQYF.

V and J are TRBV20-1 and TRBJ1-1; 9 positions match TRBD1. V was clipped by 6 bases and J by 8 bases; unmatched bases: 13. The CDR3 contains 14 residues. The germline gives CDR1 DFQATT, CDR2 SNEGSKA (reference sequence). The CDR3 sequence is CSAQETGGLGEAFF. CDR3 coding DNA: TGCAGTGCCCAAGAGACAGGGGGTTTGGGGGAAGCTTTCTTT.

V usage is TRBV5-1 and J usage is TRBJ1-1; D perhaps matches TRBD1 (6 bases). CDR3 length: 18 amino acids. Trimming took off 2 bases at V and 1 base at J, with 21 bases between the two ends. The germline gives CDR1 SGHRS, CDR2 YFSETQ. For the CDR3, the DNA is TGCGCCAGCAGCTTTATATTGCCCGGCAGGGGCGGGAACACTGAAGCTTTCTTT. Its translation: CASSFILPGRGGNTEAFF.

The V and J genes are TRBV10-3 and TRBJ1-1, with D unresolved. Trimming shortened V by 2 bases and J by 1 base, and 11 bases separated the two germline ends. This CDR3 is 15 amino acids long. Germline values: CDR1 ENHRY, CDR2 SYGVKD. The CDR3 nucleotides are TGTGCCATCAGTGAGAGGGTCCGCGGGAACACTGAAGCTTTCTTT. Amino acids: CAISERVRGNTEAFF.

This clonotype was counted only a few times. This chain links TRBV12-3 or TRBV12-4 with TRBJ2-1; the match to TRBD2 covers 14 bases. CDR3 length: 16 residues. J lost 3 bases, V lost 4 bases, and 2 bases had no gene match. The CDR3 nucleotides are TGTGCCAGCAGTTCGGGGACTAGCGGGAGCTACAATGAGCAGTTCTTC. Its translation: CASSSGTSGSYNEQFF.

The V gene is TRBV5-1, the J gene TRBJ2-1; weak D call: TRBD1 (6 bases). There are 15 residues in the CDR3. Germline V gene sequence: CDR1 SGHRS, CDR2 YFSETQ. V shed 4 bases and J shed 3 bases, with 14 bases lying between them. CDR3 DNA sequence: TGCGCCAGCAGCGCTGGACAGAGTTTCTACAATGAGCAGTTCTTC. It is translated as CASSAGQSFYNEQFF. Filled out from reference TRBV5-1 and TRBJ2-1, the complete variable domain reads KAGVTQTPRYLIKTRGQQVTLSCSPISGHRSVSWYQQTPGQGLQFLFEYFSETQRNKGNFPGRFSGRQFSNSRSEMNVSTLELGDSALYLCASSAGQSFYNEQFFGPGTRLTVL.

J is TRBJ1-1 and V is TRBV27, with 7 bases matching TRBD1. The CDR3 is made up of 15 amino acids. J gave up 4 bases and V 3 bases, and 8 bases lay outside the gene matches. From germline, CDR1 is MNHEY and CDR2 SMNVEV (reference sequence). This chain's CDR3 is CASSFRAGGVTEAFF. CDR3 DNA: TGTGCCAGCAGTTTTAGGGCAGGGGGAGTCACTGAAGCTTTCTTT.

This clonotype was found a few times. The chain joins TRBV6-1 to TRBJ1-1; a weak D match, TRBD1 (5 bases). The CDR3 is 15 residues long. The V gene's germline CDR1 is MNHNS and CDR2 SASEGT. Trimming pared 6 bases from V and 1 base from J, leaving 15 bases between. The CDR3 protein is CASSEFGTRNTEAFF. The CDR3 DNA reads TGTGCCAGCAGCGAATTTGGGACCCGGAACACTGAAGCTTTCTTT.

The J gene is TRBJ2-7, the V gene TRBV20-1; 11 bases are shared with TRBD2. CDR3 length: 14 amino acids. From germline, CDR1 is DFQATT and CDR2 SNEGSKA (reference sequence). V shed 3 bases and J 3 bases; nucleotides not matched to a gene: 4. As DNA, the CDR3 is TGCAGTGCTAGTTCACTAGCGGGAGTCTACGAGCAGTACTTC. The encoded protein is CSASSLAGVYEQYF.

This clonotype turned up a few times. V gene TRBV6-2 or TRBV6-3 combines with J gene TRBJ1-1, with D unresolved. Trimming removed 3 bases at V and 1 base at J, with 6 bases between. The CDR3 has 13 amino acids. Germline CDR1 MNHEY, CDR2 SVGEGT. CDR3 sequence: CASSYTRNTEAFF. In DNA form, the CDR3 reads TGTGCCAGCAGTTATACCAGGAACACTGAAGCTTTCTTT.

The chain carries TRBV10-3 and TRBJ1-1; no definite D call. From germline, CDR1 is ENHRY and CDR2 SYGVKD. V gave up 3 bases and J gave up 4 bases, with 9 bases separating them. This CDR3 spans 13 amino acids. The CDR3 reads CAISDSWGTEAFF. The CDR3 DNA sequence: TGTGCCATCAGTGATTCATGGGGCACTGAAGCTTTCTTT.

V is TRBV5-1 and J is TRBJ2-5, with TRBD2 matching over 13 bases. The CDR3 covers 13 residues. After removal of 7 bases from V and 3 bases from J, the junction contained 0 bases not matched to a gene. Germline V CDR1 and CDR2: SGHRS, YFSETQ. CDR3 region: CASGTSGEETQYF. DNA of the CDR3: TGCGCCAGCGGGACTAGCGGGGAAGAGACCCAGTACTTC.

The table lists this clonotype with a few counts. The chain has TRBV7-2 and TRBJ1-1, with 7 bases fitting TRBD1. J lost 0 bases, V lost 2 bases, and 3 bases had no gene match. The CDR3 has 15 amino acids. The germline gives CDR1 SGHTA, CDR2 FQGNSA. The CDR3 region is CASSLTGAMNTEAFF. DNA for the CDR3: TGTGCCAGCAGCTTAACAGGGGCCATGAACACTGAAGCTTTCTTT.

This clonotype has more than one count but fewer than ten. This chain connects TRBV27 to TRBJ1-4; D not certain. V shed 6 bases and J shed 0 bases, with 8 bases lying between them. The germline V gene has CDR1 MNHEY and CDR2 SMNVEV (reference sequence). CDR3 length equals 14 residues. The CDR3 nucleotides read TGTGCCAGCAGGCAGTGGGCAACTAATGAAAAACTGTTTTTT. This translates into CASRQWATNEKLFF.